Only one count was recorded for the clone carrying this TCR beta chain. Its matching antigen is unknown. The data were produced by immunoSEQ multiplex PCR, yet TCRdb's version contains in-frame clones alone and is incomplete. The sample lists about 180,000 clones, around 90% seen once, with around 1.9% in the top ten. The data were obtained in a study of T cell responses to AZD1222 COVID-19 vaccine. Study results and limitations: Seropositive AZD1222 recipients at baseline numbered only 6 or 7. CD4 TCRs covered the whole spike, strongest at regions 160-218 and 743-854.

Second-dose timings of about 4 or about 12 weeks were pooled. The ends were cut back, 5 bases at V and 5 bases at J, with 18 bases in the middle. The CDR3 is 16 amino acids. Per germline, CDR1 SGHVS and CDR2 FQNEAQ. The input for sequencing was peripheral blood, taken 28 days after the second AZD1222 dose. The source is an adult who received the AZD1222 COVID-19 vaccine. V gene TRBV7-8 combines with J gene TRBJ1-4; D is ambiguous. The CDR3 sequence is CASSTPLGVANEKLFF. The CDR3, as DNA: TGTGCCAGCAGCACCCCCCTAGGAGTAGCAAATGAAAAACTGTTTTTT. Variable domain in full (rest from reference TRBV7-8 and TRBJ1-4): GAGVSQSPRYKVAKRGQDVALRCDPISGHVSLFWYQQALGQGPEFLTYFQNEAQLDKSGLPSDRFFAERPEGSVSTLKIQRTQQEDSAVYLCASSTPLGVANEKLFFGSGTQLSVL.